The T cell receptor (beta chain) under discussion was sequenced for a study of CD8+CD57+ T cells in acquired aplastic anemia. Study context: Across the sorted CD4+ and CD8+ cells, DNA amounts averaged approximately 3.1 ug. The study's findings and limits: Significant differences in CD8+ Simpson's diversity were not observed between patients and controls. Patients and controls shared roughly 28 CD8+ CDR3 sequences, which appeared highly expressed in patients and within their immunodominant clones.

CDR3 and TCR beta VDJ profiling relied on genomic DNA as the template. TCRdb processed the reads anew with MiXCR; each CDR3 protein has one entry. The repertoire holds about 150,000 distinct CDR3 sequences, more than 45% seen once, with 3% to 4% in the top ten. Patients picked for sequencing had shown CD8+CD57+ cell expansion detected by flow cytometry. Patients were therapy-naive when their blood was sampled. With respect to this clonotype: Its antigen is undetermined.

The receptor was isolated from a human donor with aplastic anemia. The material sequenced was sorted CD4+, CD8+, or CD8+CD57+ T cells (not recorded which) from PBMCs.

The CDR3 DNA reads TGTGCCTGGAGCCCGTGGGGTAGCAATCAGCCCCAGCATTTT. Amino acids: CAWSPWGSNQPQHF. The chain carries TRBV30 and TRBJ1-5; no firm D call. The germline gives CDR1 GTSNPN, CDR2 SVGIG (reference sequence). The CDR3 spans 14 residues. V dropped 3 bases and J dropped 0 bases, with 9 bases sitting between them.